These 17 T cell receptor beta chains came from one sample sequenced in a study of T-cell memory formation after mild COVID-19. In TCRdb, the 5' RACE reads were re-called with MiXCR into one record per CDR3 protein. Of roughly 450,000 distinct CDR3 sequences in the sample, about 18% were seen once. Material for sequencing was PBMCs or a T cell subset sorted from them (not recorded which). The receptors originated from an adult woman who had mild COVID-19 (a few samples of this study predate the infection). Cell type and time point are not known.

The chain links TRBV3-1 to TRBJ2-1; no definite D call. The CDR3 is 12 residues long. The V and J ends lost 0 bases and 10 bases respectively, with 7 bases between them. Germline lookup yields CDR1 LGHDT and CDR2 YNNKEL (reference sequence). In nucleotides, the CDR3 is TGTGCCAGCAGCCAAGATCCCCGGGAGCAGTTCTTC. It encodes CASSQDPREQFF.

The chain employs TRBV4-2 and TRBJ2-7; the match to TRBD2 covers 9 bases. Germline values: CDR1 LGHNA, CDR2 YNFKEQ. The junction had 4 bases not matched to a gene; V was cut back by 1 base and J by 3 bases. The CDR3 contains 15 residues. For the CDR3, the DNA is TGTGCCAGCAGCCAAGGACTAGCGGAATACTACGAGCAGTACTTC. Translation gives CASSQGLAEYYEQYF.

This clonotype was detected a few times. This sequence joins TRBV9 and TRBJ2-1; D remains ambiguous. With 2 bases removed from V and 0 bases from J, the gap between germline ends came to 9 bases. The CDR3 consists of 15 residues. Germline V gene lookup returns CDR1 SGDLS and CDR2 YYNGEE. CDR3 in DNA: TGTGCCAGCAGCGTTGCCTTGAGCTCCTACAATGAGCAGTTCTTC. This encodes CASSVALSSYNEQFF.

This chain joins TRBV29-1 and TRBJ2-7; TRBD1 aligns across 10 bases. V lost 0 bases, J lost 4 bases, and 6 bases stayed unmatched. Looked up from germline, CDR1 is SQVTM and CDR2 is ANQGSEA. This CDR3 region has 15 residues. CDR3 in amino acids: CSVEDLRGQGYEQYF. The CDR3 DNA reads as TGCAGCGTTGAAGATCTCAGGGGACAGGGGTACGAGCAGTACTTC.

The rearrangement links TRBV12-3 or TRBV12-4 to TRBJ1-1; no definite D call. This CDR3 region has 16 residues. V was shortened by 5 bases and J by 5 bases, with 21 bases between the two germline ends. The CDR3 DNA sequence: TGTGCCAGCAGTCCACAGAGGATTGAACAAACGACTGAAGCTTTCTTT. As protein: CASSPQRIEQTTEAFF.

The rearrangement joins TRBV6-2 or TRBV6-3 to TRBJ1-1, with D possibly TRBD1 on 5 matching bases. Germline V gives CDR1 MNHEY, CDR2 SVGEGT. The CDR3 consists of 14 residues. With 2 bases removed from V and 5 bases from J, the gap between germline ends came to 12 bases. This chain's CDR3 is CASSYQGDWTEAFF. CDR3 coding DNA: TGTGCCAGCAGTTACCAAGGGGATTGGACTGAAGCTTTCTTT.

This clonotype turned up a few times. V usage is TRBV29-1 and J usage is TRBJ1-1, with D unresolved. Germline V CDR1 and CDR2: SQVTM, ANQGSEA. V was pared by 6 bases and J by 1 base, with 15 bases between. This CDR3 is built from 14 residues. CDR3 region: CSVLGILSNTEAFF. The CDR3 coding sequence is TGCAGCGTCCTCGGGATCCTCTCGAACACTGAAGCTTTCTTT.

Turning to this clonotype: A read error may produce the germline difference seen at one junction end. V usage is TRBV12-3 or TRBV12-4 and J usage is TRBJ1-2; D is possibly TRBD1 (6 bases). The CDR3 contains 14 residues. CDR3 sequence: CASSLSGRQDGYTF. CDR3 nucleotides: TGTGCCAGCAGTTTATCTGGTAGACAGGATGGATACACCTTC.

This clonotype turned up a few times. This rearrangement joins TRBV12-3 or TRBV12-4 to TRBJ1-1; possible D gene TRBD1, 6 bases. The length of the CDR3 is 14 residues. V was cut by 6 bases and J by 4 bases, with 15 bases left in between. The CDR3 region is CASRPWGASTEAFF. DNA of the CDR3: TGTGCCAGCAGACCTTGGGGGGCGAGCACTGAAGCTTTCTTT.

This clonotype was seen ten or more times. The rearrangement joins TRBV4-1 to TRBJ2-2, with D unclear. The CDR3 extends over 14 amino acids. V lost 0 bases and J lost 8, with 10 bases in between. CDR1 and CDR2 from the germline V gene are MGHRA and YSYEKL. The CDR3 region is CASSQDRSTGELFF. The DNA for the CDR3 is TGCGCCAGCAGCCAAGATCGTTCGACTGGGGAGCTGTTTTTT.

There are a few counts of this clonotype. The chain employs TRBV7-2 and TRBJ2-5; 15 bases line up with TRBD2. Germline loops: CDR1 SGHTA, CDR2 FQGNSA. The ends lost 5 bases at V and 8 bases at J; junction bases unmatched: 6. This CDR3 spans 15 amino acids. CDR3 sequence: CASSPGGLAGGTQYF. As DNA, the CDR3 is TGTGCCAGCAGCCCCGGGGGACTAGCGGGAGGAACCCAGTACTTC.

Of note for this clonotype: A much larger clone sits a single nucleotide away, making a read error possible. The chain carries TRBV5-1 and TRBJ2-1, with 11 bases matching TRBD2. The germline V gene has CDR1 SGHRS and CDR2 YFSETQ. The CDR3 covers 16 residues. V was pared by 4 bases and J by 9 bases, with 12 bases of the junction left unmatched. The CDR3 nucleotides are TGCGCCAGCAGCAAGATAGCGGGAGGGCCGTCTCTTGAGCAGTTCTTC. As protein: CASSKIAGGPSLEQFF. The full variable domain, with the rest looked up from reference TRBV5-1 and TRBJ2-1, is KAGVTQTPRYLIKTRGQQVTLSCSPISGHRSVSWYQQTPGQGLQFLFEYFSETQRNKGNFPGRFSGRQFSNSRSEMNVSTLELGDSALYLCASSKIAGGPSLEQFFGPGTRLTVL.

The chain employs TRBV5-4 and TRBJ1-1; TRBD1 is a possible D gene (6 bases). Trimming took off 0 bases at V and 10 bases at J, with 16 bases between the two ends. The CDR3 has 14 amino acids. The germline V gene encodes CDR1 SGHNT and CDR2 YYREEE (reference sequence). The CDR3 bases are TGTGCCAGCAGCTTGGAAGGGGGGGGGTTGGGAGCTTTCTTT. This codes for CASSLEGGGLGAFF.

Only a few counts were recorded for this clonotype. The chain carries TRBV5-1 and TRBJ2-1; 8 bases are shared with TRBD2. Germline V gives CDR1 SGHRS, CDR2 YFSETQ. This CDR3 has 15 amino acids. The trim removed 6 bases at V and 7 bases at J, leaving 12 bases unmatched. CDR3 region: CASTVDSGIVNEQFF. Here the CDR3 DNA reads TGCGCCAGCACTGTAGATAGCGGGATCGTGAATGAGCAGTTCTTC. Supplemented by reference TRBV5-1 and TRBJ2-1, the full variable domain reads KAGVTQTPRYLIKTRGQQVTLSCSPISGHRSVSWYQQTPGQGLQFLFEYFSETQRNKGNFPGRFSGRQFSNSRSEMNVSTLELGDSALYLCASTVDSGIVNEQFFGPGTRLTVL.

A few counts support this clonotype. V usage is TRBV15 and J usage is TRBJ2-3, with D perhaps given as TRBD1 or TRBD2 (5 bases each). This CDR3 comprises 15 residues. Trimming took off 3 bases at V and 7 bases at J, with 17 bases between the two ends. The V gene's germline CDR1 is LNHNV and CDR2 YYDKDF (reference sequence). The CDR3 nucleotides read TGTGCCACCAGCAGGGATGGGGGAGTGGGGAATACGCAGTATTTT. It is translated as CATSRDGGVGNTQYF.

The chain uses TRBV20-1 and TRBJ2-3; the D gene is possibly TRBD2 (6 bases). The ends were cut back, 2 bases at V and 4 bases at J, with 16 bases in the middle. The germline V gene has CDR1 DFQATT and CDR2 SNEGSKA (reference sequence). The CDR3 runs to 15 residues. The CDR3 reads CSARRTVGRADTQYF. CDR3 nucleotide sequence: TGCAGTGCTAGAAGGACCGTCGGGAGAGCAGATACGCAGTATTTT.

Here the CDR3 DNA reads TGTGCCAGCCATAGGGGGGCCAGCACTGAAGCTTTCTTT. This encodes CASHRGASTEAFF. J is TRBJ1-1 and V is TRBV19; D possibly corresponds to TRBD1 (6 bases). The CDR3 sequence is 13 residues long. The V end was cut by 9 bases, the J end by 4 bases, with 15 bases between. Germline CDR1 LNHDA, CDR2 SQIVND (reference sequence).